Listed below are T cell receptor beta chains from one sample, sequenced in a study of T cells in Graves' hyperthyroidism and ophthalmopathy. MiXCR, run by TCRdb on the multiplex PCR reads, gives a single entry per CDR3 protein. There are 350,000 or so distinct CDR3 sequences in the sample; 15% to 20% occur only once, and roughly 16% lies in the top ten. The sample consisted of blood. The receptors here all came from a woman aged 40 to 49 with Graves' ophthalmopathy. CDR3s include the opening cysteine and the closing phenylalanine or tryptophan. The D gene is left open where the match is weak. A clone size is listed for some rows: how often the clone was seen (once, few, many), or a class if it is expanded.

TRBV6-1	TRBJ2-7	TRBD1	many	CASSEPGTGRQEQYF	TGTGCCAGCAGTGAACCCGGGACAGGGCGTCAGGAGCAGTACTTC
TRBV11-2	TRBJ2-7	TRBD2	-	CASSLERGLAGSYEQYF	TGTGCCAGCAGCTTGGAAAGGGGACTAGCGGGCTCCTACGAGCAGTACTTC
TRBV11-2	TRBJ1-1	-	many	CASNPDGNTEAFF	TGTGCCAGCAATCCGGATGGGAACACTGAAGCTTTCTTT
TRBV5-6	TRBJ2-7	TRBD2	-	CASRVRGVGYEQYF	TGTGCCAGCAGGGTGCGGGGGGTCGGCTACGAGCAGTACTTC
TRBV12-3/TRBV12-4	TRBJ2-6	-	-	CASSLAGRAGANVLTF	TGTGCCAGCAGTTTAGCTGGGAGAGCTGGGGCCAACGTCCTGACTTTC
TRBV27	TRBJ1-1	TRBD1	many	CASSLLNRGTEAFF	TGTGCCAGCAGTTTACTTAACAGGGGGACTGAAGCTTTCTTT
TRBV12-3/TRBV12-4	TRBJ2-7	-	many	CASSSQGLPNEQYF	TGTGCCAGCAGTTCTCAGGGTCTTCCTAACGAGCAGTACTTC
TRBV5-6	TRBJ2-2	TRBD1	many	CASSQAGTENTGELFF	TGTGCCAGCAGCCAGGCCGGGACAGAGAACACCGGGGAGCTGTTTTTT
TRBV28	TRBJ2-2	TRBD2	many	CASSLLLPSGSPGTGELFF	TGTGCCAGCAGCCTACTATTACCTAGCGGGAGTCCGGGAACCGGGGAGCTGTTTTTT
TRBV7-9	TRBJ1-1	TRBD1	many	CASSLAGTGMGTEAFF	TGTGCCAGCAGCTTAGCGGGGACAGGGATGGGCACTGAAGCTTTCTTT
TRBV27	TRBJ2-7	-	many	CASSRSRGLSYEQYF	TGTGCCAGCAGCCGATCGCGCGGACTCTCCTACGAGCAGTACTTC
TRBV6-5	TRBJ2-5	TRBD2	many	CASSYDGGRLETQYF	TGTGCCAGCAGTTACGACGGCGGGAGATTAGAGACCCAGTACTTC
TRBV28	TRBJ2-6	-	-	CASSPLRPSGANVLTF	TGTGCCAGCAGCCCATTGCGGCCTTCCGGGGCCAACGTCCTGACTTTC
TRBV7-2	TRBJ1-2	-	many	CASSPRSPTGYTF	TGTGCCAGCAGCCCCAGATCCCCTACGGGCTACACCTTC
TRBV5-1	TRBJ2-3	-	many	CASSYGQSTDTQYF	TGCGCCAGCAGCTACGGACAGAGCACAGATACGCAGTATTTT
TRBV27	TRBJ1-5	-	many	CASSLEPMGSQPQHF	TGTGCCAGCAGTTTAGAACCGATGGGAAGTCAGCCCCAGCATTTT
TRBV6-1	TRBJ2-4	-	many	CASSSLDIQYF	TGTGCCAGCAGTAGTCTGGACATTCAGTACTTC
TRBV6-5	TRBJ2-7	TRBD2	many	CASSTTSGRYEQYF	TGTGCCAGCAGCACGACTAGCGGACGCTACGAGCAGTACTTC
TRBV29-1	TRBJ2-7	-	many	CSVANPQGIVTYEQYF	TGCAGCGTTGCCAATCCACAGGGAATCGTGACTTACGAGCAGTACTTC
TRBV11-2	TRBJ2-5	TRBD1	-	CASSSGQVQGTQYF	TGTGCCAGCAGCTCCGGACAGGTACAAGGGACCCAGTACTTC